Listed below are T cell receptor beta chains from one sample, sequenced in a study of T cells in Graves' hyperthyroidism and ophthalmopathy. In TCRdb, the multiplex PCR reads were re-called with MiXCR into one record per CDR3 protein. Of 660,000 or so distinct CDR3 sequences in the sample, 45% were seen once. Sequencing was done on a sample of peripheral blood or thyroid tissue (not recorded which). Source of these receptors: an adult man with Graves' disease, either hyperthyroidism or ophthalmopathy (not recorded which). Each CDR3 is given with its conserved first and last residue. The D gene is left open where the match is weak. Size is omitted from some rows. Given values are once, few, many or a class for expanded clones.

TRBJ1-1 | NA | TRBV5-1 | NA | CASAVPNGTSPLNTEAFF | TGCGCCAGCGCGGTTCCGAATGGGACATCCCCCTTGAACACTGAAGCTTTCTTT
TRBJ2-2 | NA | TRBV19 | NA | CASRGSGELFF | TGTGCCAGTAGGGGCTCCGGTGAGCTGTTTTTT
TRBJ2-5 | NA | TRBV7-2 | few | CASSPNAKETQYF | TGTGCCAGCAGCCCGAACGCCAAAGAGACCCAGTACTTC
TRBJ1-1 | NA | TRBV7-2 | NA | CASSSIRGRVEAFF | TGTGCCAGCAGCTCAATCCGGGGGAGGGTTGAAGCTTTCTTT
TRBJ1-4 | TRBD1 | TRBV5-1 | NA | CASSLAGTVNEKLFF | TGCGCCAGCAGCTTAGCCGGGACAGTTAATGAAAAACTGTTTTTT
TRBJ1-1 | NA | TRBV5-1 | NA | CASSLSGGVDEAFF | TGCGCCAGCAGCTTGTCCGGGGGCGTTGATGAAGCTTTCTTT
TRBJ1-6 | NA | TRBV2 | many | CASSELRRANSPLHF | TGTGCCAGCAGTGAATTGCGGCGGGCAAATTCACCCCTCCACTTT
TRBJ1-1 | TRBD1 | TRBV2 | few | CASRIGQGSEAFF | TGTGCCAGCAGGATAGGACAGGGCAGTGAAGCTTTCTTT
TRBJ1-1 | NA | TRBV7-9 | few | CASSLEGGGVNTEAFF | TGTGCCAGCAGCTTAGAGGGGGGCGGGGTGAACACTGAAGCTTTCTTT
TRBJ2-7 | TRBD1 | TRBV6-6 | NA | CASNRQGSYEQYF | TGTGCCAGCAACAGACAGGGGTCCTACGAGCAGTACTTC
TRBJ2-7 | NA | TRBV9 | few | CASSVAGDPYEQYF | TGTGCCAGCAGCGTCGCAGGGGATCCCTACGAGCAGTACTTC
TRBJ1-1 | NA | TRBV9 | few | CASSRSTTGNTEAFF | TGTGCCAGCAGCCGTAGTACCACAGGGAACACTGAAGCTTTCTTT
TRBJ2-2 | NA | TRBV19 | NA | CASQGRFDAGELFF | TGTGCCAGCCAGGGGCGGTTTGACGCCGGGGAGCTGTTTTTT
TRBJ1-1 | TRBD1 | TRBV20-1 | NA | CSASGTGGAFF | TGCAGTGCTTCAGGGACAGGGGGAGCTTTCTTT
TRBJ1-6 | NA | TRBV7-8 | many | CASSWDGTTYNSPLHF | TGTGCCAGCAGCTGGGACGGGACTACCTATAATTCACCCCTCCACTTT
TRBJ1-5 | TRBD1 | TRBV19 | NA | CASNTGTDGFQPQHF | TGTGCCAGTAACACAGGGACAGACGGGTTTCAGCCCCAGCATTTT
TRBJ1-6 | NA | TRBV2 | NA | CASSPLDTYNSPLHF | TGTGCCAGCTCACCACTGGACACTTATAATTCACCCCTCCACTTT